These 28 T cell receptor beta chains came from one sample sequenced in a study of glioma-infiltrating T cells after dendritic cell vaccination. The assay was immunoSEQ multiplex PCR, and TCRdb's table has in-frame clones only and misses some. In the table there are tens of thousands of clones, 75% to 85% of which are singletons. The sample consisted of blood, taken before dendritic cell vaccination. The receptor source for this set is a human donor with glioblastoma.

J is TRBJ1-2 and V is TRBV4-1; D possibly corresponds to TRBD1 (6 bases). Germline V gene sequence: CDR1 MGHRA, CDR2 YSYEKL. V lost 1 base and J lost 8, with 17 bases in between. The CDR3 extends over 15 amino acids. CDR3 loop: CASSQVGDRRRGYTF. For the CDR3, the DNA is TGCGCCAGCAGCCAAGTGGGCGACAGGCGGAGAGGCTACACCTTC.

The chain joins TRBV19 to TRBJ2-2; 11 bases map to TRBD2. The germline CDR1 and CDR2 sequences are LNHDA and SQIVND (reference sequence). The CDR3 extends over 14 amino acids. Unmatched junction bases numbered 5, after V lost 6 bases and J lost 8 bases. CDR3 DNA sequence: TGTGCCAGTAGACTAGCGGGGGTGTCGGGGGAGCTGTTTTTT. It codes for CASRLAGVSGELFF.

The chain is built from TRBV5-4 and TRBJ2-7, with TRBD1 identical over 9 bases. CDR3 size: 15 residues. Trimming removed 4 bases from V and 2 bases from J; junction bases left unmatched: 7. Germline CDR1 is SGHNT and CDR2 is YYREEE (reference sequence). The CDR3 DNA sequence: TGTGCCAGCAGCCTATCGGGACAGGGTACCTACGAGCAGTACTTC. It is translated as CASSLSGQGTYEQYF.

This rearrangement joins TRBV25-1 to TRBJ2-2, with 7 bases lining up with TRBD1. The CDR3 sequence is 14 residues long. CDR1 and CDR2 from the germline V gene are MGHDK and SYGVNS. Trimming took 6 bases from V and 5 from J; bases not matched to a gene: 6. This CDR3 reads CASRDRQETGELFF. For the CDR3, the DNA is TGTGCCAGCAGGGACAGGCAGGAGACCGGGGAGCTGTTTTTT.

The chain uses TRBV5-1 and TRBJ2-7; D is ambiguous. With 5 bases removed from V and 4 bases from J, the gap between germline ends came to 7 bases. The CDR3 runs 11 residues. Germline loops: CDR1 SGHRS, CDR2 YFSETQ. The CDR3 coding sequence is TGCGCCAGCAGAGAGGAATACGAGCAGTACTTC. Its protein product is CASREEYEQYF.

To note about this clone: Germline is not matched at one junction end, which may reflect a read error. This chain uses TRBV4-1 with TRBJ1-1, with D possibly TRBD1 on 5 matching bases. This CDR3 spans 14 amino acids. Looked up from germline, CDR1 is MGHRA and CDR2 is YSYEKL. CDR3 residues: CASTQWWGVTEAFF. CDR3 nucleotide sequence: TGCGCCAGCACCCAATGGTGGGGGGTCACTGAAGCTTTCTTT.

The chain recombines TRBV2 with TRBJ1-1, with 9 bases aligning to TRBD1. The V gene's germline CDR1 is SNHLY and CDR2 FYNNEI. Germline trimming cut 7 bases from V and 5 bases from J; bases unmatched to any gene: 8. CDR3 length: 14 amino acids. CDR3 amino acids: CASKPYRGRTEAFF. CDR3 coding DNA: TGTGCCAGCAAACCTTACAGGGGGCGGACTGAAGCTTTCTTT.

This sequence joins TRBV4-2 and TRBJ1-2, with D possibly TRBD1 on 6 matching bases. Trimming removed 4 bases from V and 8 bases from J, with 11 bases in between. The CDR3 length is 12 residues. Germline loops: CDR1 LGHNA, CDR2 YNFKEQ. The CDR3 spells CASSPQGSGYTF. The CDR3 nucleotides are TGTGCCAGCAGCCCTCAGGGGAGCGGCTACACCTTC.

The genes are TRBV6-1 and TRBJ1-5, with D hard to call. The CDR3 loop spans 16 amino acids. In germline, CDR1 is MNHNS, CDR2 SASEGT. Trimming shortened V by 4 bases and J by 0 bases, and 13 bases separated the two germline ends. As DNA, the CDR3 is TGTGCCAGCAGTGGCTTATCAGGTTATAGCAATCAGCCCCAGCATTTT. It is translated as CASSGLSGYSNQPQHF.

This chain connects TRBV5-1 to TRBJ2-5; a weak D match, TRBD2 (6 bases). The J call may be in error: the DNA end matches TRBJ2-7 better. This CDR3 spans 15 amino acids. Germline V gene lookup returns CDR1 SGHRS and CDR2 YFSETQ. CDR3 sequence: CASSYSGAVSYEQYF. The CDR3 region has the DNA TGCGCCAGCAGCTATAGCGGCGCCGTCTCCTACGAGCAGTACTTC.

The V and J genes are TRBV23-1 and TRBJ1-4; D possibly corresponds to TRBD1 (5 bases). TRBV23-1 is marked as an open reading frame, function uncertain. V lost 6 bases, J lost 7 bases, and 21 bases lay in between. The CDR3 consists of 16 residues. The CDR3 region has the DNA TGCGCCAGCAGCCCTCCTGGGGAAGGGGTGGCTGAAAAACTGTTTTTT. It specifies CASSPPGEGVAEKLFF.

The CDR3 spells CASSHRLAGDSYNEQFF. CDR3 in DNA: TGTGCCAGCAGCCACAGACTAGCGGGGGACTCCTACAATGAGCAGTTCTTC. The chain couples TRBV5-8 to TRBJ2-1, with 12 positions matching TRBD2. Germline values: CDR1 SGHTS, CDR2 YDEGEE. V was clipped by 4 bases and J by 0 bases; unmatched bases: 5. There are 17 residues in the CDR3.

The gene calls are TRBV2 and TRBJ2-5; 10 nucleotides align to TRBD1. The germline gives CDR1 SNHLY, CDR2 FYNNEI. The junction had 17 bases not matched to a gene; V was cut back by 5 bases and J by 5 bases. The CDR3 runs to 18 residues. CDR3 DNA: TGTGCCAGCAGTAAAAGAAGCCCAAGACAGGGGGCTCGGGAGACCCAGTACTTC. Translated: CASSKRSPRQGARETQYF. Supplemented by reference TRBV2 and TRBJ2-5, the full variable domain reads EPEVTQTPSHQVTQMGQEVILRCVPISNHLYFYWYRQILGQKVEFLVSFYNNEISEKSEIFDDQFSVERPDGSNFTLKIRSTKLEDSAMYFCASSKRSPRQGARETQYFGPGTRLLVL.

The chain is built from TRBV19 and TRBJ1-1, with 8 bases that match TRBD1. This CDR3 region has 15 residues. Germline V lookup: CDR1 LNHDA, CDR2 SQIVND (reference sequence). Losses at the gene ends were 7 bases for V and 2 bases for J; bases not matched to a gene: 9. CDR3 amino acids: CASIPRGPINTEAFF. Written as DNA, the CDR3 is TGTGCCAGTATACCCAGGGGGCCCATAAACACTGAAGCTTTCTTT.

This clone was observed once. V gene TRBV11-2 combines with J gene TRBJ1-5; D gene unclear. Germline lookup yields CDR1 SGHAT and CDR2 FQNNGV. The ends were cut back, 6 bases at V and 3 bases at J, with 9 bases in the middle. The CDR3 has 13 residues. The CDR3 reads CASSGGLNQPQHF. CDR3 nucleotides: TGTGCCAGCAGTGGAGGGCTCAATCAGCCCCAGCATTTT. Full variable domain (outside the CDR3, taken from reference TRBV11-2 and TRBJ1-5): EAGVAQSPRYKIIEKRQSVAFWCNPISGHATLYWYQQILGQGPKLLIQFQNNGVVDDSQLPKDRFSAERLKGVDSTLKIQPAKLEDSAVYLCASSGGLNQPQHFGDGTRLSIL.

CDR3 in amino acids: CASSEPNRGHTEAFF. CDR3 in DNA: TGTGCCAGCAGTGAACCGAATAGGGGCCACACTGAAGCTTTCTTT. The chain is built from TRBV2 and TRBJ1-1, with a weak D call TRBD1 (5 bases). V lost 2 bases and J 3 bases, leaving 13 bases between the germline ends. The CDR3 loop spans 15 amino acids. Germline V CDR1 and CDR2: SNHLY, FYNNEI.

This clone was seen a few times. V is TRBV6-5 and J is TRBJ1-6; D is undetermined. The CDR3 has 13 amino acids. Trimming cost V 6 bases and J 9 bases, with 12 bases left between them. The germline CDR1 and CDR2 sequences are MNHEY and SVGAGI. CDR3 DNA: TGTGCCAGCAGCCCTTATAGCGGTTCACCCCTCCACTTT. This sequence encodes CASSPYSGSPLHF.

The rearrangement links TRBV5-8 to TRBJ2-3, with a weak D call TRBD1 (6 bases). Trimming took 4 bases from V and 2 from J, leaving 17 bases between them. The CDR3 runs 16 residues. Germline loops: CDR1 SGHTS, CDR2 YDEGEE. The CDR3: CASSAGTGKYTDTQYF. The CDR3 nucleotides read TGTGCCAGCAGCGCCGGCACAGGGAAATACACAGATACGCAGTATTTT.

The CDR3 loop is CASSLGPTTSGSYEQYF. The CDR3 bases are TGCGCCAGCAGCCTTGGGCCTACCACTAGCGGCTCCTACGAGCAGTACTTC. This rearrangement joins TRBV5-1 to TRBJ2-7; TRBD2 matches at 8 bases. This CDR3 contains 17 residues. The V gene's germline CDR1 is SGHRS and CDR2 YFSETQ. The junction had 12 bases not matched to a gene; V was cut back by 4 bases and J by 0 bases. Together with reference TRBV5-1 and TRBJ2-7, the CDR3 gives the full variable domain: KAGVTQTPRYLIKTRGQQVTLSCSPISGHRSVSWYQQTPGQGLQFLFEYFSETQRNKGNFPGRFSGRQFSNSRSEMNVSTLELGDSALYLCASSLGPTTSGSYEQYFGPGTRLTVT.

This chain uses TRBV7-2 with TRBJ1-2; D is perhaps TRBD1 (5 bases). The CDR3 consists of 13 residues. CDR1 is SGHTA, CDR2 FQGNSA, per germline. V lost 5 bases and J 4 bases, leaving 11 bases between the germline ends. The CDR3 DNA is TGTGCCAGCAGCAAAGGGGTTGGCTATGGCTACACCTTC. Encoded protein: CASSKGVGYGYTF.

This clone was observed a few times. The chain is built from TRBV5-8 and TRBJ1-6, with a weak D call TRBD1 (5 bases). This CDR3 comprises 13 residues. V lost 4 bases, J lost 8 bases, and 10 bases lay in between. Germline V gives CDR1 SGHTS, CDR2 YDEGEE. The CDR3 DNA reads TGTGCCAGCAGCCGACAGCGGGATTCACCCCTCCACTTT. Protein product: CASSRQRDSPLHF. Full variable domain (rest looked up from reference TRBV5-8 and TRBJ1-6): EAGVTQSPTHLIKTRGQQATLRCSPISGHTSVYWYQQALGLGLQFLLWYDEGEERNRGNFPPRFSGRQFPNYSSELNVNALELEDSALYLCASSRQRDSPLHFGNGTRLTVT.

J is TRBJ1-4 and V is TRBV28; 9 bases are a match to TRBD1. The CDR3 spans 17 residues. Looked up from germline, CDR1 is MDHEN and CDR2 is SYDVKM. V lost 6 bases to trimming and J lost 7 bases; unmatched junction nucleotides: 15. CDR3 sequence: CASRSGGGQGRGEKLFF. CDR3 nucleotides: TGTGCCAGCAGGAGCGGGGGGGGACAGGGAAGGGGTGAAAAACTGTTTTTT.

This clone turned up a few times. Distinct nucleotide sequences in the sample also encode this CDR3. V and J are TRBV5-1 and TRBJ2-7; 7 bases line up with TRBD1. Germline V gene lookup returns CDR1 SGHRS and CDR2 YFSETQ. The CDR3 runs to 14 residues. The V segment lost 2 bases and the J segment 2 bases; nucleotides outside the gene matches: 4. The CDR3 nucleotides are TGCGCCAGCAGCTTTGACAGGGCCGCCTACGAGCAGTACTTC. It translates to CASSFDRAAYEQYF. The full variable domain, in which reference TRBV5-1 and TRBJ2-7 provide the parts outside the CDR3, is KAGVTQTPRYLIKTRGQQVTLSCSPISGHRSVSWYQQTPGQGLQFLFEYFSETQRNKGNFPGRFSGRQFSNSRSEMNVSTLELGDSALYLCASSFDRAAYEQYFGPGTRLTVT.

This sequence joins TRBV5-1 and TRBJ2-7; perhaps TRBD2 as D (5 bases). The CDR3 spans 14 residues. The germline V gene has CDR1 SGHRS and CDR2 YFSETQ. Trimming shortened V by 0 bases and J by 6 bases, and 13 bases separated the two germline ends. The CDR3 here is CASSLARGGIEQYF. The DNA of the CDR3 is TGCGCCAGCAGCTTGGCCAGAGGAGGTATCGAGCAGTACTTC. Combining the CDR3 with reference TRBV5-1 and TRBJ2-7 gives the whole variable domain KAGVTQTPRYLIKTRGQQVTLSCSPISGHRSVSWYQQTPGQGLQFLFEYFSETQRNKGNFPGRFSGRQFSNSRSEMNVSTLELGDSALYLCASSLARGGIEQYFGPGTRLTVT.

V is TRBV6-4 and J is TRBJ1-1, with 8 bases that match TRBD1. This CDR3 contains 13 residues. Germline CDR1 is MRHNA and CDR2 is SNTAGT. After removal of 6 bases from V and 10 bases from J, the junction contained 10 bases not matched to a gene. CDR3 DNA sequence: TGTGCCAGCAGCCTTGACGTCGGACAGGGAGCTTTCTTT. This encodes CASSLDVGQGAFF.

The CDR3 coding sequence is TGTGCCAGCTCCGCCGGGGGGTGGTACGAGCAGTACTTC. Translated, it gives CASSAGGWYEQYF. V and J are TRBV11-2 and TRBJ2-7; 7 bases align to TRBD2. This CDR3 is 13 amino acids long. V dropped 8 bases and J dropped 4; count of bases not matched to a gene: 8. Germline V lookup: CDR1 SGHAT, CDR2 FQNNGV.

Here the CDR3 reads CASSYSTGTGGNEQYF. CDR3 DNA: TGTGCCAGCAGTTACTCGACGGGGACAGGGGGAAACGAGCAGTACTTC. This sequence joins TRBV6-5 and TRBJ2-5, with 11 bases identical to TRBD1. The DNA end is more similar to TRBJ2-7, so the J call may be wrong. CDR3 length equals 16 residues. Germline CDR1 and CDR2: MNHEY and SVGAGI.

The chain's CDR3 is CASSARTGGAYEQYF. For the CDR3, the DNA is TGTGCCAGCAGCGCACGGACAGGGGGAGCCTACGAGCAGTACTTC. The chain employs TRBV21-1 and TRBJ2-5; the table calls TRBD1, which could not be checked here. The J call is doubtful: the DNA matches TRBJ2-7 better. TRBV21-1 is reported as a pseudogene. The CDR3 loop spans 15 amino acids.